Each of the 16 T cell receptor beta chains below was sequenced from the same sample in a study of cytomegalovirus exposure and HLA in healthy donors. Both 60 Vbeta primers and 13 Jbeta primers went into the PCR. TCRdb's table, derived via immunoSEQ multiplex PCR, lists solely in-frame clones and lacks some. Of 150,000 to 200,000 clones in the sample, roughly 83% were seen once. The sample consisted of PBMCs. Source of these receptors: a boy under 18 in good health and CMV-seronegative.

V gene TRBV2 combines with J gene TRBJ1-2; TRBD1 might be the D (6 bases). This CDR3 is 15 amino acids long. V lost 2 bases to trimming and J lost 2 bases, with 12 bases between them. Germline CDR1 and CDR2: SNHLY and FYNNEI. The CDR3 sequence: CASSESPGQNYGYTF. In nucleotides, the CDR3 is TGTGCCAGCAGTGAAAGTCCGGGACAAAACTATGGCTACACCTTC.

This clone showed up just a few times. V is TRBV1 and J is TRBJ1-5; the DNA was not compared with TRBD1, the D call given in the table. TRBV1 is a recognized pseudogene. The CDR3 runs to 18 residues. The CDR3 protein is CTSSQDIRDRGGNQPQHF. The CDR3 region has the DNA TGCACCAGCAGCCAAGATATCCGGGACAGGGGTGGCAATCAGCCCCAGCATTTT.

The J gene is TRBJ1-5, the V gene TRBV15, with a tentative D call TRBD1 (5 bases). This CDR3 is 14 amino acids long. Germline CDR1 is LNHNV and CDR2 is YYDKDF (reference sequence). The V and J ends lost 3 bases and 4 bases respectively, with 10 bases between them. The CDR3 loop reads CATSSRQINQPQHF. In DNA, the CDR3 is TGTGCCACCAGCAGCCGACAGATAAATCAGCCCCAGCATTTT.

V and J are TRBV28 and TRBJ2-7; 13 bases are shared with TRBD2. V was clipped by 2 bases and J by 1 base; unmatched bases: 8. The CDR3 is 18 amino acids. Germline V gene sequence: CDR1 MDHEN, CDR2 SYDVKM. The CDR3 region has the DNA TGTGCCAGCAGTTTAGAACTAGCGGGAGGGCCCACTTCCTACGAGCAGTACTTC. Amino acids: CASSLELAGGPTSYEQYF. Full variable domain (remainder filled in from reference TRBV28 and TRBJ2-7): DVKVTQSSRYLVKRTGEKVFLECVQDMDHENMFWYRQDPGLGLRLIYFSYDVKMKEKGDIPEGYSVSREKKERFSLILESASTNQTSMYLCASSLELAGGPTSYEQYFGPGTRLTVT.

J is TRBJ1-1 and V is TRBV10-3; TRBD1 matches at 7 bases. Germline V lookup: CDR1 ENHRY, CDR2 SYGVKD. Germline trimming cut 11 bases from V and 1 base from J; bases unmatched to any gene: 7. The CDR3 consists of 13 residues. CDR3 nucleotides: TGTGCCGTTGGACAGGACCAGAACACTGAAGCTTTCTTT. This codes for CAVGQDQNTEAFF.

The V and J genes are TRBV7-8 and TRBJ2-3; a possible D gene is TRBD2 (5 bases). Germline-derived CDR1 and CDR2 are SGHVS and FQNEAQ. Trimming took 4 bases from V and 1 from J, leaving 15 bases between them. The CDR3 sequence is 16 residues long. CDR3 in amino acids: CASSSQPLRGTDTQYF. The CDR3, as DNA: TGTGCCAGCAGCTCCCAACCGTTGAGGGGCACAGATACGCAGTATTTT.

The CDR3 coding sequence is TGCGCCAGCAGCGCCAGCGGGAGGGCGACCGGGGAGCTGTTTTTT. Translating gives CASSASGRATGELFF. The gene calls are TRBV5-1 and TRBJ2-2, with 10 bases matching TRBD2. CDR1 is SGHRS and CDR2 is YFSETQ in the germline V gene. The CDR3 consists of 15 residues. The V gene end was trimmed by 4 bases and the J gene end by 5 bases; junction bases not matched to a gene: 5.

CDR3 protein: CASARLAGNEQYF. DNA of the CDR3: TGCGCCAGCGCGAGGCTAGCGGGGAACGAGCAGTACTTC. The chain carries TRBV10-1 and TRBJ2-7; 9 nucleotides line up with TRBD2. Germline V lookup: CDR1 WNHNN, CDR2 SYGVQD (reference sequence). J gave up 5 bases and V 8 bases, and 7 bases lay outside the gene matches. There are 13 residues in the CDR3.

The chain uses TRBV6-1 and TRBJ2-1, with TRBD2 matching over 14 bases. CDR3 length: 17 residues. Germline CDR1 is MNHNS and CDR2 is SASEGT. J lost 4 bases, V lost 4 bases, and 6 bases had no gene match. DNA for the CDR3: TGTGCCAGCAGTGGGACTAGCGGGAGGCCCCCATACAATGAGCAGTTCTTC. It translates to CASSGTSGRPPYNEQFF.

The chain is built from TRBV5-1 and TRBJ2-7, with 9 positions matching TRBD2. Germline CDR1 SGHRS, CDR2 YFSETQ. V shed 1 base and J 5 bases; nucleotides not matched to a gene: 7. This CDR3 has 15 residues. This chain's CDR3 is CASSLLGLAWDEQYF. In DNA form, the CDR3 reads TGCGCCAGCAGCTTGTTGGGACTAGCTTGGGACGAGCAGTACTTC.

J is TRBJ2-3 and V is TRBV9, with D perhaps TRBD1 (5 bases). CDR1 SGDLS and CDR2 YYNGEE come from the germline V gene. V was trimmed by 0 bases and J by 0 bases, leaving 8 bases between them. The CDR3 is 15 amino acids. For the CDR3, the DNA is TGTGCCAGCAGCGTAGGACAGTTGAGCACAGATACGCAGTATTTT. Its protein is CASSVGQLSTDTQYF.

The chain carries TRBV6-4 and TRBJ2-7, with D hard to call. The CDR3 runs to 15 residues. In germline, CDR1 is MRHNA, CDR2 SNTAGT. The V end lost 6 bases, the J end lost 0 bases, and 15 bases lay between the germline ends. Written as DNA, the CDR3 is TGTGCCAGCAGAAAGGAGCCCCAGAGCTCCTACGAGCAGTACTTC. Translation: CASRKEPQSSYEQYF.

This clone was picked up a small number of times. The V gene is TRBV5-6, the J gene TRBJ1-1, with D uncertain. The CDR3 loop spans 16 amino acids. From germline, CDR1 is SGHDT and CDR2 YYEEEE. V lost 5 bases and J 0 bases, leaving 17 bases between the germline ends. CDR3 amino acids: CASSPGGVLMNTEAFF. DNA for the CDR3: TGTGCCAGCAGTCCGGGTGGCGTGCTCATGAACACTGAAGCTTTCTTT. Full variable domain (rest looked up from reference TRBV5-6 and TRBJ1-1): DAGVTQSPTHLIKTRGQQVTLRCSPKSGHDTVSWYQQALGQGPQFIFQYYEEEERQRGNFPDRFSGHQFPNYSSELNVNALLLGDSALYLCASSPGGVLMNTEAFFGQGTRLTVV.

The chain carries TRBV28 and TRBJ2-7; 9 nucleotides line up with TRBD1. Trimming removed 2 bases from V and 9 bases from J; junction bases left unmatched: 11. This CDR3 has 15 amino acids. Per the germline V gene, CDR1 is MDHEN and CDR2 is SYDVKM. The DNA of the CDR3 is TGTGCCAGCAGTTTACGGGACAGGGAGAGGGAAGTGCAGTACTTC. Translating it yields CASSLRDREREVQYF.

The rearrangement links TRBV9 to TRBJ1-2; D is ambiguous. The CDR3 totals 13 residues. Trimming cost V 0 bases and J 7 bases, with 10 bases left between them. The germline gives CDR1 SGDLS, CDR2 YYNGEE. The CDR3: CASSVVEVGGYTF. The CDR3 DNA sequence: TGTGCCAGCAGCGTAGTGGAGGTGGGTGGCTACACCTTC.

V usage is TRBV5-1 and J usage is TRBJ1-2; 7 bases are a match to TRBD1. J was trimmed by 3 bases and V by 0 bases; bases with no gene match: 2. Germline CDR1 SGHRS, CDR2 YFSETQ. CDR3 length equals 14 residues. As DNA, the CDR3 is TGCGCCAGCAGCTTGGGCAGGGGGGACTATGGCTACACCTTC. Protein product: CASSLGRGDYGYTF.